This is a list of T cell receptor beta chains from one sample in a study of tissue T cells after allogeneic stem cell transplantation. The method was immunoSEQ multiplex PCR; TCRdb's version includes in-frame clones alone and lacks a portion of them. The sample records tens of thousands of clones, roughly 92% being singletons. Sample: blood, taken before transplantation. The receptors were sampled from a woman aged 35 to 70 who later had graft-versus-host disease after an allogeneic stem cell transplant. The CDR3 runs from the conserved cysteine through the conserved F or W. D genes are given only for firm matches. Size values are once, few and many counts, or a class for expanded clones, and some rows have none.

NA	TRBV7-2	TRBJ1-5	NA	TGTGCCAGCAGCTTAGCGGGCAGAGATAGCAATCAGCCCCAGCATTTT	CASSLAGRDSNQPQHF
TRBD1	TRBV15	TRBJ1-2	once	TGTGCCACTGGGAGAGGGACAGCACCTGGCTACACCTTC	CATGRGTAPGYTF
NA	TRBV24-1	TRBJ1-5	NA	TGTGCCACCTCACAGGGTTTGTATCAGCCCCAGCATTTT	CATSQGLYQPQHF
NA	TRBV14	TRBJ2-1	NA	TGTGCCAGCAGCCTCGACTGGTCCTACAATGAGCAGTTCTTC	CASSLDWSYNEQFF
NA	TRBV5-6	TRBJ1-6	NA	TGTGCCAGCAGCCGGCGGGGTGGGGCCCTGGGTTCACCCCTCCACTTT	CASSRRGGALGSPLHF
TRBD2	TRBV19	TRBJ2-1	NA	TGTGCCAGTAGTAAGAGGCTAGCGGGAGGAAATCCCTCCTACAATGAGCAGTTCTTC	CASSKRLAGGNPSYNEQFF
TRBD1	TRBV27	TRBJ2-1	NA	TGTGCCAGCAGTTTACAGGGGGCCTACAATGAGCAGTTCTTC	CASSLQGAYNEQFF
NA	TRBV7-2	TRBJ1-4	once	TGTGCCAGCAGCGCTCAACAGGGTCCTAATGAAAAACTGTTTTTT	CASSAQQGPNEKLFF
TRBD2	TRBV7-7	TRBJ2-1	once	TGTGCTAGCAGCTCTCAGGCTAGCGGGAGTTACAATGAGCAGTTCTTC	CASSSQASGSYNEQFF
NA	TRBV27	TRBJ1-2	NA	TGTGCCAGCAGTTTACGGCAGGGGACTAACTATGGCTACACCTTC	CASSLRQGTNYGYTF
NA	TRBV4-3	TRBJ1-3	NA	TGCGCCAGCAGCCAAGGGTTGGCAGGGAGTGGAAACACCATATATTTT	CASSQGLAGSGNTIYF
NA	TRBV30	TRBJ1-1	NA	TGTGCCTGGAGTGTCAGTTCGAACACTGAAGCTTTCTTT	CAWSVSSNTEAFF
NA	TRBV10-3	TRBJ1-2	NA	TGTGCCATCAGTGAGTCGTGGGGGGCGAGTGGCTACACCTTC	CAISESWGASGYTF
TRBD2	TRBV5-5	TRBJ2-1	NA	TGTGCCAGCAGCTTGGACAGCGGGAGTATCAATGAGCAGTTCTTC	CASSLDSGSINEQFF
NA	TRBV6-5	TRBJ1-2	NA	TGTGCCAGCAGTTACTCCTTCTTAAACCTCTATGGCTACACCTTC	CASSYSFLNLYGYTF
TRBD2	TRBV27	TRBJ2-7	NA	TGTGCCAGCAGCTGGCTAGCGGGATCCTACGAGCAGTACTTC	CASSWLAGSYEQYF
NA	TRBV6-5	TRBJ2-7	once	TGTGCCAGCAAAAACTCAGGGCCCTACGAGCAGTACTTC	CASKNSGPYEQYF
NA	TRBV3-1/TRBV3-2	TRBJ2-4	few	TGTGCCAGCAGCCAAGGGCGGGTTGCCAAAAACATTCAGTACTTC	CASSQGRVAKNIQYF
TRBD1	TRBV28	TRBJ1-2	once	TGTGCCACCGAGGACAGGGGCGCCTCGGGAAGCTACACCTTC	CATEDRGASGSYTF
TRBD1	TRBV27	TRBJ1-6	NA	TGTGCCAGCAGTCGGACAGGGGCTGGATCACCCCTCCACTTT	CASSRTGAGSPLHF
TRBD1	TRBV9	TRBJ2-1	NA	TGTGCCAGCAGCGCCCGGGACAGGGATTACAATGAGCAGTTCTTC	CASSARDRDYNEQFF
NA	TRBV25-1	TRBJ1-5	NA	TGTGCCAGCAGTGGAGGTGGCAATCAGCCCCAGCATTTT	CASSGGGNQPQHF
NA	TRBV7-9	TRBJ2-7	once	TGTGCCAGCAGCGCAGGGTCCTACGAGCAGTACTTC	CASSAGSYEQYF
NA	TRBV6-2/TRBV6-3	TRBJ1-2	NA	TGTGCCAGCAGTTACCGTCAGGGCCTCTATGGCTACACCTTC	CASSYRQGLYGYTF
TRBD2	TRBV5-1	TRBJ2-7	NA	TGCGCCAGCAGCACGAGACTAGCGGTCTTGGGGGAGCAGTACTTC	CASSTRLAVLGEQYF
NA	TRBV2	TRBJ2-3	NA	TGTGCCAGCAGCCGTAGCGAAACAGATACGCAGTATTTT	CASSRSETDTQYF
NA	TRBV5-4	TRBJ2-1	NA	TGTGCCAGCAGCCGGGACTCGGCATCCTACAATGAGCAGTTCTTC	CASSRDSASYNEQFF
NA	TRBV6-6	TRBJ1-2	NA	TGTGCCAGCAGTTACTCGACGGGTGGCTACACCTTC	CASSYSTGGYTF
TRBD2	TRBV6-4	TRBJ2-3	NA	TGTGCCAGCAGTGAGGAGGGGCCGGGACTAGCGGGATGCACAGATACGCAGTATTTT	CASSEEGPGLAGCTDTQYF
NA	TRBV27	TRBJ2-7	NA	TGTGCCAGCGCCCGGCCAGGAAGATTCTACGAGCAGTACTTC	CASARPGRFYEQYF
TRBD1	TRBV28	TRBJ1-1	NA	TGTGCCAGCAGTTCGGGACAGGGCGTGAACACTGAAGCTTTCTTT	CASSSGQGVNTEAFF
TRBD2	TRBV4-3	TRBJ2-5	NA	TGCGCCAGCAGCCAAGATAGCGGGAGGGCGGAGACCCAGTACTTC	CASSQDSGRAETQYF
TRBD1	TRBV6-5	TRBJ2-7	NA	TGTGCCAGCAGGCGACGGGACAGGGAATCCTACGAGCAGTACTTC	CASRRRDRESYEQYF
NA	TRBV18	TRBJ1-5	few	TGTGCCAGCTCACCAGGGGGGGGCTCAGGGCAGCCCCAGCATTTT	CASSPGGGSGQPQHF
NA	TRBV18	TRBJ1-1	NA	TGTGCCAGCTCACCACCTCCAGGATCTGAAGCTTTCTTT	CASSPPPGSEAFF
NA	TRBV6-5	TRBJ2-5	NA	TGTGCCAGCAGTTACAGGTCGGGGTTTGGAGAGACCCAGTACTTC	CASSYRSGFGETQYF
NA	TRBV5-6	TRBJ1-6	NA	TGTGCCAGCAGCTTATGGGAAAATTCACCCCTCCACTTT	CASSLWENSPLHF
NA	TRBV18	TRBJ1-5	NA	TGTGCCAGCTCGTCTCAGGGGAGCAATCAGCCCCAGCATTTT	CASSSQGSNQPQHF
TRBD1	TRBV5-1	TRBJ2-7	NA	TGCGCCAGCAGCTTGGCCCCCGGGACAGGGTTCTACGAGCAGTACTTC	CASSLAPGTGFYEQYF
NA	TRBV4-3	TRBJ2-7	NA	TGCGCCAGCAGCCAGGAATCCGGGACTCCTACTTCGGGGAGCTCCTACGAGCAGTACTTC	CASSQESGTPTSGSSYEQYF
NA	TRBV18	TRBJ1-1	NA	TGTGCCAGCTCACCAGGGATGAACACTGAAGCTTTCTTT	CASSPGMNTEAFF
NA	TRBV5-4	TRBJ2-7	NA	TGTGCCAGCAGCCTCCGAGTGGGCTACGAGCAGTACTTC	CASSLRVGYEQYF
NA	TRBV10-2	TRBJ1-4	NA	TGCGCCAGCAGTGAGTGGGCACAGCGCGAAAAACTGTTTTTT	CASSEWAQREKLFF
NA	TRBV5-8	TRBJ1-2	NA	TGTGCCAGCAGCAGTGGGGGCTACACCTTC	CASSSGGYTF
TRBD2	TRBV5-5	TRBJ2-1	NA	TGTGCCAGCAGCTTGGGAACTAGCGGGGCTTACAATGAGCAGTTCTTC	CASSLGTSGAYNEQFF
NA	TRBV3-1/TRBV3-2	TRBJ1-5	NA	TGTGCCAGCAGCCAACTGAAGAATCAGCCCCAGCATTTT	CASSQLKNQPQHF
NA	TRBV19	TRBJ2-5	NA	TGTGCCAGTAGTATAGTTGGGGGGTCCCCGGAGACCCAGTACTTC	CASSIVGGSPETQYF
NA	TRBV6-2/TRBV6-3	TRBJ1-5	NA	TGTGCCAGCAGCCACGAGAGGCCTCAGCCCCAGCATTTT	CASSHERPQPQHF
NA	TRBV27	TRBJ1-2	few	TGTGCCAGCAGTTCGACGACAGTTGGCTACACCTTC	CASSSTTVGYTF
NA	TRBV2	TRBJ2-4	NA	TGTGCCAGCAGTGAAGACCTTATAGCCAAAAACATTCAGTACTTC	CASSEDLIAKNIQYF
TRBD2	TRBV10-3	TRBJ2-1	NA	TGTGCCATCAGGGACGGGACTAGCGGGAGTCGGGAGCAGTTCTTC	CAIRDGTSGSREQFF
NA	TRBV18	TRBJ2-2	NA	TGTGCCAGCTCACCGTCTGCCGGGGAGCTGTTTTTT	CASSPSAGELFF
TRBD2	TRBV7-3	TRBJ2-2	NA	TGTGCCAGCAGCTCGGGACTAGCGGGACATACGAACACCGGGGAGCTGTTTTTT	CASSSGLAGHTNTGELFF